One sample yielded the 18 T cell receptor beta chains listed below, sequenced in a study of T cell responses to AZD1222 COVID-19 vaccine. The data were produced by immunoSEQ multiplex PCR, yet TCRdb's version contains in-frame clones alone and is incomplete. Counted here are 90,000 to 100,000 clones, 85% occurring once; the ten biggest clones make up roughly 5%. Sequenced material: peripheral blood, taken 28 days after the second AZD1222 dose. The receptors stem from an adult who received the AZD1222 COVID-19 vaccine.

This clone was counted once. CDR3 protein: CASSWGGGSGTEAFF. Here the CDR3 DNA reads TGTGCCAGCAGTTGGGGAGGGGGTTCGGGCACTGAAGCTTTCTTT. The chain recombines TRBV28 with TRBJ1-1; D is perhaps TRBD1 (6 bases). V was clipped by 4 bases and J by 4 bases, with 16 bases between them. The CDR3 has 15 amino acids. Germline CDR1 MDHEN, CDR2 SYDVKM.

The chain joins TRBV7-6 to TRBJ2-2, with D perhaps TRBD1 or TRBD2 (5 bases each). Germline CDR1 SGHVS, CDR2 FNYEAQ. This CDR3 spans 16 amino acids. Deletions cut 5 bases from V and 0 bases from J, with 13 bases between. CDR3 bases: TGTGCCAGCAGCGCCCCGTTGGGGGCGAACACCGGGGAGCTGTTTTTT. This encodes CASSAPLGANTGELFF.

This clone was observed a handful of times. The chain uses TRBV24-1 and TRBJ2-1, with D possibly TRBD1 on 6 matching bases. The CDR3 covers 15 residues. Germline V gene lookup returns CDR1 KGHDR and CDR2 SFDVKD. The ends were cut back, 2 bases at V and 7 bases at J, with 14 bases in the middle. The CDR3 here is CATSDSTGGINEQFF. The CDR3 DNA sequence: TGTGCCACCAGTGATTCGACAGGTGGGATAAATGAGCAGTTCTTC.

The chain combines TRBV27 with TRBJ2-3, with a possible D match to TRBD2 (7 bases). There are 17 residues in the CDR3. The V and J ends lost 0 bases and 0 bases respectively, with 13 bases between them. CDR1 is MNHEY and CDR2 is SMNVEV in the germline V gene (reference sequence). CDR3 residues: CASSLSSRGASTDTQYF. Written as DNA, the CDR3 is TGTGCCAGCAGTTTATCCTCCCGGGGGGCCAGCACAGATACGCAGTATTTT.

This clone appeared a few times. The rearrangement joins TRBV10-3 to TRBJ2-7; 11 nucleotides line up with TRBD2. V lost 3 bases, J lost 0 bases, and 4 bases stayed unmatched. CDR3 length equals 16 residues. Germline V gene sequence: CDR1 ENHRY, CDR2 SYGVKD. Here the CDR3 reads CAISEITSGSSYEQYF. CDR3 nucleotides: TGTGCCATCAGTGAAATTACTAGCGGGAGCTCCTACGAGCAGTACTTC.

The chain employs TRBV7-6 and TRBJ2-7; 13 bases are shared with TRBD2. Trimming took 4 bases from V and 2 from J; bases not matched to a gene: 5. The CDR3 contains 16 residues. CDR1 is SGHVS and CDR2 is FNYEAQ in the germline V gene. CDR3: CASSSILAGGTYEQYF. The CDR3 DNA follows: TGTGCCAGCAGCTCCATACTAGCGGGGGGGACCTACGAGCAGTACTTC.

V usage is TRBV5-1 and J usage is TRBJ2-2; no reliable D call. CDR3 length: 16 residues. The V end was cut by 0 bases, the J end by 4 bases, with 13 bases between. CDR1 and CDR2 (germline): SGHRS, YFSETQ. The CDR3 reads CASSLGRASGTGELFF. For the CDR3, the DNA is TGCGCCAGCAGCTTGGGCCGGGCCTCCGGCACCGGGGAGCTGTTTTTT.

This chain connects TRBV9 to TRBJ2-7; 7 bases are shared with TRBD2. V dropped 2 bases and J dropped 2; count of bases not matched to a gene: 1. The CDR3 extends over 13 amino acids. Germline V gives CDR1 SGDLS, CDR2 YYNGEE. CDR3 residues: CASSVGTTYEQYF. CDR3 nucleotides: TGTGCCAGCAGCGTTGGGACTACCTACGAGCAGTACTTC.

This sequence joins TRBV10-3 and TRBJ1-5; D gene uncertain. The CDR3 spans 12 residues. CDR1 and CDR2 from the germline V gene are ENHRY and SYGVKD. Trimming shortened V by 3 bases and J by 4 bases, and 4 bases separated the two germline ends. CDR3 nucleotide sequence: TGTGCCATCAGTGACGGGAATCAGCCCCAGCATTTT. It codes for CAISDGNQPQHF.

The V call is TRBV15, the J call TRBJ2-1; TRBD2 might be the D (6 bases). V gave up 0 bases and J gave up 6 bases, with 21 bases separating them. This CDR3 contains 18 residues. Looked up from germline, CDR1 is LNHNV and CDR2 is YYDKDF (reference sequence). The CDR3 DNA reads TGTGCCACCAGCAGAGATACATCTGTCGGGGGATTCAGCAATGAGCAGTTCTTC. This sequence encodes CATSRDTSVGGFSNEQFF.

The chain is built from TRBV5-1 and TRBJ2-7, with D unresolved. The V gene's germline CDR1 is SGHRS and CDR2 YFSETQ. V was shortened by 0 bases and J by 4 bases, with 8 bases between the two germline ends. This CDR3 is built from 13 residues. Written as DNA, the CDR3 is TGCGCCAGCAGCTTGGAAGGGCAGTACGAGCAGTACTTC. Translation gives CASSLEGQYEQYF.

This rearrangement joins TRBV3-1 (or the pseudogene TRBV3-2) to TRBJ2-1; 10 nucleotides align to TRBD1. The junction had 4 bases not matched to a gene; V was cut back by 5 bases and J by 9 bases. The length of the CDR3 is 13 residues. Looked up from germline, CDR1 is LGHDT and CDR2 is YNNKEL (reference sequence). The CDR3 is CASSGGQGTEQFF. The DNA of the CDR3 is TGTGCCAGCAGCGGGGGACAGGGGACTGAGCAGTTCTTC.

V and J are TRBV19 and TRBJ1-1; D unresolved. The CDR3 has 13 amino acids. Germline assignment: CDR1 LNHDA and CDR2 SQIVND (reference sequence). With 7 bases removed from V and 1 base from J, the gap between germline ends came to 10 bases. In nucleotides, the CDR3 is TGTGCCAGTAACCCTCGGGGGAACACTGAAGCTTTCTTT. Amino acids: CASNPRGNTEAFF.

This CDR3 is CASSSGFGGQNEQYF. The DNA of the CDR3 is TGCGCCAGCAGCTCGGGCTTTGGGGGCCAAAACGAGCAGTACTTC. This chain connects TRBV5-1 to TRBJ2-7; tentative D call: TRBD1 (6 bases). This CDR3 is 15 amino acids long. Between the trimmed V and J ends, which lost 3 bases and 5 bases, there was a span of 18 bases. The V gene's germline CDR1 is SGHRS and CDR2 YFSETQ.

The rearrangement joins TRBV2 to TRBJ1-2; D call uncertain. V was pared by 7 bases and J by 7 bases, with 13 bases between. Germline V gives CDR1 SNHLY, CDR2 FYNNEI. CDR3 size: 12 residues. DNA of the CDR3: TGTGCCAGCATCAGAACAGTACCTGGCTACACCTTC. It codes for CASIRTVPGYTF. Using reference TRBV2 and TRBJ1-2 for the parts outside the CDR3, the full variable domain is EPEVTQTPSHQVTQMGQEVILRCVPISNHLYFYWYRQILGQKVEFLVSFYNNEISEKSEIFDDQFSVERPDGSNFTLKIRSTKLEDSAMYFCASIRTVPGYTFGSGTRLTVV.

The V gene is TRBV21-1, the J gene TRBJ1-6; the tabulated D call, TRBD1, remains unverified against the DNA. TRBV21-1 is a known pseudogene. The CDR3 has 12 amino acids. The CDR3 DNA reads TGTGCCAGCAGCAGGGGGCATTCACCCCTCCACTTT. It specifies CASSRGHSPLHF.

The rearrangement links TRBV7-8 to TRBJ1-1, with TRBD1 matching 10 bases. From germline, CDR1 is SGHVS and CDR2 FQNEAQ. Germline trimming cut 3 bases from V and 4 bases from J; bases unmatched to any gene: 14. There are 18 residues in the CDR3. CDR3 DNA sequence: TGTGCCAGCAGCTTGGAAGACAGGGGGCTTTTGTCTGGCACTGAAGCTTTCTTT. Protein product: CASSLEDRGLLSGTEAFF.

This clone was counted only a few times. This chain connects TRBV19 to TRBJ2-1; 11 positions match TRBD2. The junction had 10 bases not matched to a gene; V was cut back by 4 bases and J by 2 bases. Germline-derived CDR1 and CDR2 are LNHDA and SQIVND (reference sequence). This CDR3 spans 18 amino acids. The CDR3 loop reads CASSRGLAGGRTYNEQFF. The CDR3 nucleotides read TGTGCCAGTAGTAGGGGGCTAGCGGGAGGCAGGACCTACAATGAGCAGTTCTTC.